One sample yielded the 9 T cell receptor beta chains listed below, sequenced in a study of OX40 agonist ivuxolimab in advanced cancers. Method: immunoSEQ multiplex PCR; TCRdb's copy keeps in-frame clones and lacks some. Of approximately 50,000 clones in the sample, roughly three quarters were seen once. The sequencing here drew on CD4+ or CD8+ T cells sorted from blood, taken in a trial of the OX40 agonist ivuxolimab. Receptor source: an adult with an advanced solid tumor such as melanoma, head and neck, liver or kidney cancer.

V is TRBV7-2 and J is TRBJ2-7; D call uncertain. With 1 base removed from V and 0 bases from J, the gap between germline ends came to 10 bases. CDR3 length: 15 amino acids. CDR1 and CDR2 (germline): SGHTA, FQGNSA. Written as DNA, the CDR3 is TGTGCCAGCAGCTTAGACAAGGACCGCTCCTACGAGCAGTACTTC. This codes for CASSLDKDRSYEQYF.

J is TRBJ1-1 and V is TRBV28; D uncertain. The V gene lost 8 bases and the J gene lost 3 bases, with 19 bases spanning the gap. The germline CDR1 and CDR2 sequences are MDHEN and SYDVKM. The CDR3 is made up of 15 amino acids. The CDR3 coding sequence is TGTGCCAGCTCATCGGGTAGTTTTGGGGACACTGAAGCTTTCTTT. This translates into CASSSGSFGDTEAFF. Together with reference TRBV28 and TRBJ1-1, the CDR3 gives the full variable domain: DVKVTQSSRYLVKRTGEKVFLECVQDMDHENMFWYRQDPGLGLRLIYFSYDVKMKEKGDIPEGYSVSREKKERFSLILESASTNQTSMYLCASSSGSFGDTEAFFGQGTRLTVV.

The chain combines TRBV6-6 with TRBJ1-1; 7 bases fit TRBD1. The CDR3 extends over 13 amino acids. Germline V CDR1 and CDR2: MNHNY, SVGAGI (reference sequence). Losses at the gene ends were 4 bases for V and 1 base for J; bases not matched to a gene: 0. The CDR3 DNA reads TGTGCCAGCAGTTGGGACAGGAACACTGAAGCTTTCTTT. This translates into CASSWDRNTEAFF.

This clone was counted a single time. The chain has TRBV7-8 and TRBJ1-2, with D possibly TRBD1 on 5 matching bases. The CDR3 sequence is 14 residues long. Trimming removed 5 bases at V and 0 bases at J, with 10 bases between. The V gene's germline CDR1 is SGHVS and CDR2 FQNEAQ. The CDR3 region is CASSLQGTNYGYTF. The CDR3 DNA reads as TGTGCCAGCAGCCTTCAGGGCACTAACTATGGCTACACCTTC.

The chain combines TRBV25-1 with TRBJ2-2; 9 nucleotides match TRBD2. CDR1 and CDR2 (germline): MGHDK, SYGVNS. The CDR3 extends over 15 amino acids. V was clipped by 2 bases and J by 4 bases; unmatched bases: 2. The CDR3 coding sequence is TGTGCCAGCAGTGAACTAGCGGGGTTCACCGGGGAGCTGTTTTTT. This encodes CASSELAGFTGELFF.

This clone has only a few counts. The genes are TRBV5-1 and TRBJ2-7; the D call may be TRBD1 or TRBD2 (5 bases each). The ends were cut back, 4 bases at V and 5 bases at J, with 13 bases in the middle. The CDR3 has 13 amino acids. Germline CDR1 SGHRS, CDR2 YFSETQ. Written as DNA, the CDR3 is TGCGCCAGCAGCCGCCTGATGGGGGACGAGCAGTACTTC. Translation gives CASSRLMGDEQYF.

This clone was found once. The rearrangement joins TRBV6-1 to TRBJ2-3; the D gene is possibly TRBD2 (7 bases). From germline, CDR1 is MNHNS and CDR2 SASEGT. Trimming removed 0 bases at V and 15 bases at J, with 19 bases between. The CDR3 loop spans 14 amino acids. In DNA form, the CDR3 reads TGTGCCAGCAGTGAAGCAGGGTCGGGGGGCCGGAGATATTTT. Translating it yields CASSEAGSGGRRYF.

This chain joins TRBV15 and TRBJ1-1; D uncertain. In germline, CDR1 is LNHNV, CDR2 YYDKDF (reference sequence). The germline V and J ends were trimmed by 0 bases and 4 bases, with 9 bases remaining between them. The CDR3 is 14 residues long. The CDR3 coding sequence is TGTGCCACCAGCAGAGATATGGTGGGCACTGAAGCTTTCTTT. This encodes CATSRDMVGTEAFF.

The J gene is TRBJ1-2, the V gene TRBV19; D perhaps matches TRBD1 (6 bases). Trimming pared 5 bases from V and 4 bases from J, leaving 11 bases between. The CDR3 contains 13 residues. The germline V gene encodes CDR1 LNHDA and CDR2 SQIVND (reference sequence). CDR3 bases: TGTGCCAGTAGTGAACAGGGAACCTATGGCTACACCTTC. This sequence encodes CASSEQGTYGYTF. The full variable domain, rest sourced from reference TRBV19 and TRBJ1-2, is DGGITQSPKYLFRKEGQNVTLSCEQNLNHDAMYWYRQDPGQGLRLIYYSQIVNDFQKGDIAEGYSVSREKKESFPLTVTSAQKNPTAFYLCASSEQGTYGYTFGSGTRLTVV.